What follows are 2 T cell receptor beta chains derived from one specimen sequenced in a study of blood T cell repertoires in COVID-19. TCRdb's copy holds only in-frame clones and misses some; the assay was immunoSEQ multiplex PCR. In the table there are about 170,000 clones, roughly 84% of which are singletons. Sequenced material: peripheral blood. These receptors all stem from a man aged 18-30 years with active or convalescent COVID-19.

The sample holds a few counts of this clone. The chain links TRBV7-3 to TRBJ2-2; tentative D call: TRBD2 (5 bases). The V end lost 1 base, the J end lost 3 bases, and 6 bases lay between the germline ends. The CDR3 spans 14 residues. Germline V gives CDR1 SGHTA, CDR2 FQGTGA. The CDR3 loop reads CASSLRRDTGELFF. CDR3 in DNA: TGTGCCAGCAGCTTAAGGCGGGACACCGGGGAGCTGTTTTTT.

This chain connects TRBV5-6 to TRBJ2-4; 9 bases agree with TRBD2. Germline assignment: CDR1 SGHDT and CDR2 YYEEEE. The length of the CDR3 is 19 residues. The ends lost 1 base at V and 3 bases at J; junction bases unmatched: 14. The DNA of the CDR3 is TGTGCCAGCAGCTTGAGGGTAGCGGGGGTGCTTGGGGTCAAAAACATTCAGTACTTC. Translated: CASSLRVAGVLGVKNIQYF.